A single sample is the source of the 19 T cell receptor beta chains below, sequenced in a study of blood T cell repertoires in COVID-19. Libraries were prepared by immunoSEQ multiplex PCR; TCRdb keeps only in-frame clonotypes and omits some of them. The sample lists 150,000 to 200,000 clones, around 91% occurring once. Sample: PBMCs or T cells enriched from blood (not recorded which). These TCRs come from a woman aged 18-29 years who had recovered from COVID-19.

The V and J genes are TRBV5-4 and TRBJ2-5; 10 positions agree with TRBD1. The J segment lost 8 bases and the V segment lost 4 bases, leaving 11 bases of the junction unmatched. Germline lookup yields CDR1 SGHNT and CDR2 YYREEE (reference sequence). The CDR3 runs to 15 residues. The CDR3 loop is CASSQPQDRGITQYF. The CDR3 bases are TGTGCCAGCAGCCAGCCCCAGGACAGGGGGATCACCCAGTACTTC.

CDR3 region: CASSASDREWETQYF. CDR3 nucleotides: TGTGCCAGTAGTGCCTCGGACAGGGAGTGGGAGACGCAGTATTTT. The gene calls are TRBV19 and TRBJ2-3; 8 nucleotides match TRBD1. From germline, CDR1 is LNHDA and CDR2 SQIVND (reference sequence). The CDR3 runs 15 residues. Trimming removed 5 bases from V and 9 bases from J; junction bases left unmatched: 13.

The chain recombines TRBV19 with TRBJ1-1; D gene unclear. CDR1 and CDR2 (germline): LNHDA, SQIVND (reference sequence). Between the trimmed V and J ends, which lost 3 bases and 2 bases, there was a span of 7 bases. This CDR3 is built from 13 residues. This chain's CDR3 is CASSITTNTEAFF. CDR3 nucleotide sequence: TGTGCCAGTAGTATTACTACCAACACTGAAGCTTTCTTT.

The rearrangement uses TRBV25-1 and TRBJ1-4; no reliable D call. The CDR3 length is 13 residues. Germline V lookup: CDR1 MGHDK, CDR2 SYGVNS. V shed 3 bases and J shed 3 bases, with 5 bases lying between them. The CDR3 protein is CASSDTANEKLFF. The CDR3 DNA follows: TGTGCCAGCAGTGATACAGCTAATGAAAAACTGTTTTTT. Using reference TRBV25-1 and TRBJ1-4 for the parts outside the CDR3, the full variable domain is EADIYQTPRYLVIGTGKKITLECSQTMGHDKMYWYQQDPGMELHLIHYSYGVNSTEKGDLSSESTVSRIRTEHFPLTLESARPSHTSQYLCASSDTANEKLFFGSGTQLSVL.

A single count supports this clone. V gene TRBV3-1 (or the pseudogene TRBV3-2) combines with J gene TRBJ2-7; 10 nucleotides line up with TRBD2. The CDR3 spans 17 residues. From germline, CDR1 is LGHDT and CDR2 YNNKEL (reference sequence). After removal of 0 bases from V and 5 bases from J, the junction contained 10 bases not matched to a gene. The CDR3 DNA sequence: TGTGCCAGCAGCCAAGACTGGGTAGCGGGAGGCTTCGACGAGCAGTACTTC. Translating gives CASSQDWVAGGFDEQYF.

V usage is TRBV27 and J usage is TRBJ1-6; D remains ambiguous. Germline V lookup: CDR1 MNHEY, CDR2 SMNVEV (reference sequence). The CDR3 runs 14 residues. With 5 bases removed from V and 1 base from J, the gap between germline ends came to 6 bases. The CDR3 loop reads CASSPRSYNSPLHF. DNA of the CDR3: TGTGCCAGCAGTCCCAGATCCTATAATTCACCCCTCCACTTT.

Here the CDR3 reads CAWSGGRAGYEQYF. The DNA of the CDR3 is TGTGCCTGGAGTGGCGGGAGGGCCGGGTACGAGCAGTACTTC. The rearrangement joins TRBV30 to TRBJ2-7; 9 bases align to TRBD2. Trimming cost V 1 base and J 4 bases; bases outside gene matches: 5. The length of the CDR3 is 14 residues. Per the germline V gene, CDR1 is GTSNPN and CDR2 is SVGIG (reference sequence).

This chain connects TRBV10-3 to TRBJ2-7, with a tentative D call TRBD2 (5 bases). Germline V gives CDR1 ENHRY, CDR2 SYGVKD. There are 16 residues in the CDR3. V was cut by 2 bases and J by 6 bases, with 20 bases left in between. In DNA, the CDR3 is TGTGCCATCAGTGAGGGGTGGAGGAAGTCCTCGGCCGAGCAGTACTTC. Residues: CAISEGWRKSSAEQYF.

The J gene is TRBJ2-2, the V gene TRBV28, with 13 bases aligning to TRBD2. The CDR3 consists of 16 residues. Germline assignment: CDR1 MDHEN and CDR2 SYDVKM. V trimming: 7 bases; J trimming: 6 bases; junction bases outside the gene matches: 8. CDR3 region: CASTGTSGKEAGELFF. The CDR3 DNA follows: TGTGCCAGCACAGGGACTAGCGGGAAGGAGGCCGGGGAGCTGTTTTTT.

CDR3 in DNA: TGTGCCAGCAGCTTACTATTGGGGACAGGAACCTACGAGCAGTACTTC. Translation gives CASSLLLGTGTYEQYF. The chain carries TRBV11-2 and TRBJ2-7; 8 bases are a match to TRBD1. The CDR3 totals 16 residues. Germline V gene data show CDR1 as SGHAT and CDR2 as FQNNGV. Losses at the gene ends were 2 bases for V and 2 bases for J; bases not matched to a gene: 8.

This clone has only one observation. V gene TRBV27 combines with J gene TRBJ1-5; 9 nucleotides match TRBD1. This CDR3 is 17 amino acids long. V dropped 5 bases and J dropped 3; count of bases not matched to a gene: 11. Germline lookup yields CDR1 MNHEY and CDR2 SMNVEV (reference sequence). The CDR3 DNA reads as TGTGCCAGCAGTCCACAGGACAGGGGTCCCCCCAATCAGCCCCAGCATTTT. Translation gives CASSPQDRGPPNQPQHF.

The genes are TRBV4-1 and TRBJ1-6, with no clear D. The ends were cut back, 4 bases at V and 9 bases at J, with 7 bases in the middle. CDR1 and CDR2 from the germline V gene are MGHRA and YSYEKL. This CDR3 is 12 amino acids long. The CDR3 bases are TGCGCCAGCAGCCCCATCGGTTCACCCCTCCACTTT. This gives the protein CASSPIGSPLHF.

The chain couples TRBV7-9 to TRBJ2-3; D might be TRBD1 (5 bases). Germline V CDR1 and CDR2: SEHNR, FQNEAQ (reference sequence). Trimming took 5 bases from V and 6 from J, leaving 15 bases between them. This CDR3 contains 14 residues. CDR3 nucleotides: TGTGCCAGCAGCCCGTCCGGACAAGGGGATACGCAGTATTTT. Protein: CASSPSGQGDTQYF.

The gene calls are TRBV10-1 and TRBJ1-1; perhaps TRBD1 as D (5 bases). The CDR3 covers 15 residues. Germline V CDR1 and CDR2: WNHNN, SYGVQD (reference sequence). CDR3 amino acids: CPPWGGWGRDTEAFF. In DNA, the CDR3 is TGCCCACCATGGGGAGGGTGGGGCCGAGACACTGAAGCTTTCTTT.

The chain is built from TRBV6-6 and TRBJ1-2, with TRBD1 identical over 8 bases. CDR1 MNHNY and CDR2 SVGAGI come from the germline V gene (reference sequence). With V trimmed by 5 bases and J by 0 bases, 14 bases remained unmatched. The CDR3 covers 18 residues. The CDR3 reads CASSPLVAGGTSNYGYTF. CDR3 DNA sequence: TGTGCCAGCAGTCCCCTGGTGGCAGGGGGCACCTCTAACTATGGCTACACCTTC.

J is TRBJ1-4 and V is TRBV5-4; D uncertain. Germline assignment: CDR1 SGHNT and CDR2 YYREEE (reference sequence). Trimming cost V 0 bases and J 5 bases, with 11 bases left between them. The CDR3 has 15 amino acids. CDR3 residues: CASSLGVRQNEKLFF. CDR3 bases: TGTGCCAGCAGCTTGGGTGTCAGACAAAATGAAAAACTGTTTTTT.

V usage is TRBV30 and J usage is TRBJ1-5; 7 bases match TRBD1. The CDR3 totals 14 residues. V lost 1 base to trimming and J lost 1 base; unmatched junction nucleotides: 1. Germline V gene lookup returns CDR1 GTSNPN and CDR2 SVGIG (reference sequence). CDR3 sequence (DNA): TGTGCCTGGAGTGGGGACAGAAGCAATCAGCCCCAGCATTTT. Its protein is CAWSGDRSNQPQHF.

The gene calls are TRBV29-1 and TRBJ2-1, with TRBD2 identical over 7 bases. From germline, CDR1 is SQVTM and CDR2 ANQGSEA. The length of the CDR3 is 13 residues. V lost 8 bases and J lost 4; bases outside the gene matches: 8. CDR3: CSLQQGGYNEQFF. Here the CDR3 DNA reads TGCAGCCTTCAGCAGGGAGGGTACAATGAGCAGTTCTTC.

The chain uses TRBV6-2 or TRBV6-3 and TRBJ2-1; TRBD1 matches 10 bases. The CDR3 consists of 15 residues. Unmatched junction bases numbered 8, after V lost 5 bases and J lost 7 bases. Germline loops: CDR1 MNHEY, CDR2 SVGEGT. Here the CDR3 reads CASSRPGTGVNEQFF. DNA for the CDR3: TGTGCCAGCAGTCGTCCCGGGACAGGGGTGAATGAGCAGTTCTTC.